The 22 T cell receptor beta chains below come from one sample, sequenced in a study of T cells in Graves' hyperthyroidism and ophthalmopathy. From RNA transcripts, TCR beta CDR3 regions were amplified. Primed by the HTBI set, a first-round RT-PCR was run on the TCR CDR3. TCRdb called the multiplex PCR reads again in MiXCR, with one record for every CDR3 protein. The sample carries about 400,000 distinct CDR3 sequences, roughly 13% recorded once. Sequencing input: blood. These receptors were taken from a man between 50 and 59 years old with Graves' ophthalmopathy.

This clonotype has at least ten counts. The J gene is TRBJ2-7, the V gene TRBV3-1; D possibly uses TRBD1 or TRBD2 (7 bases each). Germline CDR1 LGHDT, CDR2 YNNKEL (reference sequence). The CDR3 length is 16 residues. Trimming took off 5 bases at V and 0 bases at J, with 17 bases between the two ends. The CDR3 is CASSGQGGASSYEQYF. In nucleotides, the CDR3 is TGTGCCAGCAGCGGCCAGGGGGGGGCCTCCTCCTACGAGCAGTACTTC.

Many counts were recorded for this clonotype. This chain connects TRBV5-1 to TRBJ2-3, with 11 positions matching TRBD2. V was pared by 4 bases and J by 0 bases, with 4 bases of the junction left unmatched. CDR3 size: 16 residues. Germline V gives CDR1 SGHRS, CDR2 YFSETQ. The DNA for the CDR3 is TGCGCCAGCAGCACCCGGACTAGCGGGAGCACAGATACGCAGTATTTT. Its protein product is CASSTRTSGSTDTQYF.

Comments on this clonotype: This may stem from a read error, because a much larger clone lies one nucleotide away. CDR3: CASSPGTNEQYF. The CDR3 region has the DNA TGTGCCAGCAGTCCAGGAACTAATGAGCAGTACTTC. The genes are TRBV12-3 or TRBV12-4 and TRBJ2-1; D unclear. The J call may not be correct, given that the DNA end is closer to TRBJ2-7. The CDR3 extends over 12 amino acids.

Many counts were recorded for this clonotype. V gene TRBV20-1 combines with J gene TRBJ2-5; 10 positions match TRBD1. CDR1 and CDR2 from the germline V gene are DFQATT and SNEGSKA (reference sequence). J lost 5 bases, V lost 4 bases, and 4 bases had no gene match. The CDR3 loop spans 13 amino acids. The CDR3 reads CSATGTGVETQYF. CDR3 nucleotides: TGCAGTGCTACCGGGACAGGGGTCGAGACCCAGTACTTC.

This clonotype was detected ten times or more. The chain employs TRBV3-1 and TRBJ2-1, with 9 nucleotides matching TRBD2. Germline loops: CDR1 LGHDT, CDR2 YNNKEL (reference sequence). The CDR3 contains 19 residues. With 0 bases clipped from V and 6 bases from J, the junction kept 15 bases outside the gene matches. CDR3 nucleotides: TGTGCCAGCAGCCAAGATTTAGTAGGAGGTCTAGCGGGATTCAATGAGCAGTTCTTC. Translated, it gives CASSQDLVGGLAGFNEQFF.

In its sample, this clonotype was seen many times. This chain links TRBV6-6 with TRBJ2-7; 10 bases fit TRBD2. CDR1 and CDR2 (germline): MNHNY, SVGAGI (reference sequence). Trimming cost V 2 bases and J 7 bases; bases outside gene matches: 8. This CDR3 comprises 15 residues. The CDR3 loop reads CASSYTSGTPGEQYF. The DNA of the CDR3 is TGTGCCAGCAGTTACACTAGCGGGACACCGGGGGAGCAGTACTTC.

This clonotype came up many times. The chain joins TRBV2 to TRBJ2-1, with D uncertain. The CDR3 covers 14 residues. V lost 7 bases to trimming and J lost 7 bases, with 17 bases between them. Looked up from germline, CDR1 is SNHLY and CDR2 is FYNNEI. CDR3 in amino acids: CASNVDPSGNEQFF. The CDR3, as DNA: TGTGCCAGCAATGTGGACCCCTCGGGTAATGAGCAGTTCTTC.

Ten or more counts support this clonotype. The chain's CDR3 is CASSEPGQGFGVFGYTF. The CDR3 nucleotides read TGTGCCAGTAGTGAACCGGGACAGGGGTTTGGCGTTTTCGGCTACACCTTC. The gene calls are TRBV19 and TRBJ1-2; 10 bases match TRBD1. CDR3 length: 17 residues. The junction had 17 bases not matched to a gene; V was cut back by 5 bases and J by 8 bases. Germline loops: CDR1 LNHDA, CDR2 SQIVND (reference sequence).

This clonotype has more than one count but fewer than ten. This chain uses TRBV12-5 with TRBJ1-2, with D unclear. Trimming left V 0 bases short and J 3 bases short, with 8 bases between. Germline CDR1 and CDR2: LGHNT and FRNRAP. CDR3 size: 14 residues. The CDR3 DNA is TGTGCTAGTGGTTTGGTAGTCAATGACTATGGCTACACCTTC. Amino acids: CASGLVVNDYGYTF.

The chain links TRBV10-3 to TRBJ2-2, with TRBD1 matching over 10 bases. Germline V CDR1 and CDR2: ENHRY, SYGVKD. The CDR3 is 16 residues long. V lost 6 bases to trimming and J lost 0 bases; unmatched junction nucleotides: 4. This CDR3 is CAISLGQGANTGELFF. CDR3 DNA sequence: TGTGCCATCAGCCTTGGACAGGGGGCGAACACCGGGGAGCTGTTTTTT.

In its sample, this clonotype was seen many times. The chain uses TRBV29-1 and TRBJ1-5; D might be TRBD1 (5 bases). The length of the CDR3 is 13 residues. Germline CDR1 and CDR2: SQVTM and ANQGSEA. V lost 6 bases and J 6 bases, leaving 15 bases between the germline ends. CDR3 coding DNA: TGCAGCGTGGCCGACAGTCAGGCTCAGCCCCAGCATTTT. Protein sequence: CSVADSQAQPQHF. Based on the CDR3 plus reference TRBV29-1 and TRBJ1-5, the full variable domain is SAVISQKPSRDICQRGTSLTIQCQVDSQVTMMFWYRQQPGQSLTLIATANQGSEATYESGFVIDKFPISRPNLTFSTLTVSNMSPEDSSIYLCSVADSQAQPQHFGDGTRLSIL.

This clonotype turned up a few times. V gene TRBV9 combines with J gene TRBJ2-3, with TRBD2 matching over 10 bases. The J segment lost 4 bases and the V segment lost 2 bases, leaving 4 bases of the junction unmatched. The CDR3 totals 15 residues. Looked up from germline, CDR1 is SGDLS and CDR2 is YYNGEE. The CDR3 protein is CASSVGAGGPDTQYF. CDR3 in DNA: TGTGCCAGCAGCGTTGGAGCGGGAGGGCCAGATACGCAGTATTTT.

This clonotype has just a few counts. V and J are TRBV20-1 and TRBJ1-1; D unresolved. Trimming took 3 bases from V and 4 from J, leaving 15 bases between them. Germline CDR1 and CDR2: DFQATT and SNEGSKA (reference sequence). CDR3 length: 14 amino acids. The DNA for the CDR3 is TGCAGTGCTAGTAGGAGTAGTGGTGGCACTGAAGCTTTCTTT. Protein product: CSASRSSGGTEAFF.

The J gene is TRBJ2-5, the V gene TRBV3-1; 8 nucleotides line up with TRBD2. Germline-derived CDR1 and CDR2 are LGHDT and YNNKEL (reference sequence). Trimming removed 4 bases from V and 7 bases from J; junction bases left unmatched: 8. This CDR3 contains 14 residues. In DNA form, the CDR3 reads TGTGCCAGCAGCCTGAGCGGGAGCGGGCGGACCCAGTACTTC. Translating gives CASSLSGSGRTQYF.

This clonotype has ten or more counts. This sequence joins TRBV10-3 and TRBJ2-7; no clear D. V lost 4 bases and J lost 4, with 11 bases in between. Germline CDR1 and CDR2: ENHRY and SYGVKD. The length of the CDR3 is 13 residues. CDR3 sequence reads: CAISVRDKYEQYF. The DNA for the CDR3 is TGTGCCATCAGTGTCCGCGACAAGTACGAGCAGTACTTC.

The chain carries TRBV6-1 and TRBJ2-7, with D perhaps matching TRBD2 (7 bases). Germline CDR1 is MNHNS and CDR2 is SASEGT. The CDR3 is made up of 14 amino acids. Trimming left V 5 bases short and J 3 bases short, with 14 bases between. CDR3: CASSIGGPVYEQYF. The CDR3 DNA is TGTGCCAGCAGTATCGGGGGGCCGGTCTACGAGCAGTACTTC.

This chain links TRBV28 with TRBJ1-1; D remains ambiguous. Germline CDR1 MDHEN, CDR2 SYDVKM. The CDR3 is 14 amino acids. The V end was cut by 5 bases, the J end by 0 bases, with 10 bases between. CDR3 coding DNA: TGTGCCAGCAGTGCGGGATTTATGAACACTGAAGCTTTCTTT. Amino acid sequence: CASSAGFMNTEAFF.

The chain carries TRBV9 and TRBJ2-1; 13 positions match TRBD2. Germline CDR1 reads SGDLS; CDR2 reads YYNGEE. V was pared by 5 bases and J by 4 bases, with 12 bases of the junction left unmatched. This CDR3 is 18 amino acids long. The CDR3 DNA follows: TGTGCCAGCAGTCGAGGGACTAGCGGGGCGACTTTATACAATGAGCAGTTCTTC. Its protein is CASSRGTSGATLYNEQFF.

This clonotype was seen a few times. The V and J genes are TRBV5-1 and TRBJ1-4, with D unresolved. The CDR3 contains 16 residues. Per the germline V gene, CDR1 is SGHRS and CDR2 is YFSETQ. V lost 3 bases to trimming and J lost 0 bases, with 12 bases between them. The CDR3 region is CASSSDRLATNEKLFF. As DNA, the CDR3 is TGCGCCAGCAGCTCAGACCGGTTGGCAACTAATGAAAAACTGTTTTTT.

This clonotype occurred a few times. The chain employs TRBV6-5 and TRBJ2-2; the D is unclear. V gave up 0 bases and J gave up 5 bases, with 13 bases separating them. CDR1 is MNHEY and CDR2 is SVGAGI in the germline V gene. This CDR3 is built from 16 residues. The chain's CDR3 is CASSYSASQLTGELFF. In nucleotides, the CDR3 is TGTGCCAGCAGTTACTCAGCTAGTCAGTTGACCGGGGAGCTGTTTTTT.

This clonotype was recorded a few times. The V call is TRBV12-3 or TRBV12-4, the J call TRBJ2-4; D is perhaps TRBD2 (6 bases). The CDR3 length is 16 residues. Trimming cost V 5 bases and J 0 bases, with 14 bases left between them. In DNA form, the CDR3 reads TGTGCCAGCAGTCCCCCAGGGACTTTAGCCAAAAACATTCAGTACTTC. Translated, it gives CASSPPGTLAKNIQYF.

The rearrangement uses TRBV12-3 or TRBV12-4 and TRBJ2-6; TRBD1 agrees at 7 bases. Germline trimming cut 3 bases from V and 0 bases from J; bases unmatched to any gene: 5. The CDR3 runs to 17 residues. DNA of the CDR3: TGTGCCAGCAGTTTCCAGGGGGTAGTCTCTGGGGCCAACGTCCTGACTTTC. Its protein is CASSFQGVVSGANVLTF.